This T cell receptor (beta chain) was retrieved from a study of response to subunit inactivated influenza vaccine. Study results and limitations: It was suggested by the authors that few new T cells are recruited by each seasonal influenza vaccination.

MiXCR, run by TCRdb on the RT-PCR reads, gives a single entry per CDR3 protein. The profile shows approximately 520,000 distinct CDR3 sequences, 16% of them singletons. The table lists this clonotype with a few counts. Its antigen is not identified. The length of the CDR3 is 14 residues. CDR1 is MDHEN and CDR2 is SYDVKM in the germline V gene. V gave up 2 bases and J gave up 1 base, with 8 bases separating them. The sequence derives from a man aged 50 to 69 who received an inactivated influenza vaccine. V gene TRBV28 combines with J gene TRBJ1-2; TRBD1 might be the D (5 bases). The sequences come from CD4+ T cells sorted from PBMCs, collected less than 30 months after vaccination. DNA for the CDR3: TGTGCCAGCAGTTTAGGGACCTTTAACTATGGCTACACCTTC. Amino acid sequence: CASSLGTFNYGYTF.